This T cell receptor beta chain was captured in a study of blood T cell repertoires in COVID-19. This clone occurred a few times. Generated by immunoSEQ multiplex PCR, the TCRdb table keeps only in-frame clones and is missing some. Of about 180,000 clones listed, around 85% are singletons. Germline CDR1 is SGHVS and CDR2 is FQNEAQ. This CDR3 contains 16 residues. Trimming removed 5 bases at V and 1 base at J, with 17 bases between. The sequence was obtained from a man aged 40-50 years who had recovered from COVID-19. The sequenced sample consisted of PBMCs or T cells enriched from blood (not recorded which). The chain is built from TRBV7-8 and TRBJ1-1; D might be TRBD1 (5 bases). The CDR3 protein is CASSRSRGTGNTEAFF. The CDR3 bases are TGTGCCAGCAGCCGATCCCGCGGGACGGGGAACACTGAAGCTTTCTTT.